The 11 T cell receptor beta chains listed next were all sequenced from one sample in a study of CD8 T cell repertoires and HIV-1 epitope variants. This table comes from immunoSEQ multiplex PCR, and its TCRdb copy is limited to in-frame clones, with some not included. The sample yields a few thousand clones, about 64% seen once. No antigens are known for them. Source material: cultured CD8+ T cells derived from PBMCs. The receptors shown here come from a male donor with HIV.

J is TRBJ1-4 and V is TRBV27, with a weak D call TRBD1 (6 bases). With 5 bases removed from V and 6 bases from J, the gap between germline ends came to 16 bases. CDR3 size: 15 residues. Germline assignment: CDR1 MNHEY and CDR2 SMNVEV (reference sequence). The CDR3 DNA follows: TGTGCCAGCAGTCCTTGGACAGATGAGGATGAAAAACTGTTTTTT. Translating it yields CASSPWTDEDEKLFF. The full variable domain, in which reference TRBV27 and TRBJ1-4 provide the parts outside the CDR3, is EAQVTQNPRYLITVTGKKLTVTCSQNMNHEYMSWYRQDPGLGLRQIYYSMNVEVTDKGDVPEGYKVSRKEKRNFPLILESPSPNQTSLYFCASSPWTDEDEKLFFGSGTQLSVL.

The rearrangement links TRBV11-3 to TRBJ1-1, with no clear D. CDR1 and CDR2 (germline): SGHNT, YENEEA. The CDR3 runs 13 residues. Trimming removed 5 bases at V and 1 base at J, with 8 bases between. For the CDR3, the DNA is TGTGCCAGCAGCCCCTCGGCGAACACTGAAGCTTTCTTT. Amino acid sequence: CASSPSANTEAFF. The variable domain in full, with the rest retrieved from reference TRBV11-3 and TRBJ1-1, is EAGVVQSPRYKIIEKKQPVAFWCNPISGHNTLYWYLQNLGQGPELLIRYENEEAVDDSQLPKDRFSAERLKGVDSTLKIQPAELGDSAVYLCASSPSANTEAFFGQGTRLTVV.

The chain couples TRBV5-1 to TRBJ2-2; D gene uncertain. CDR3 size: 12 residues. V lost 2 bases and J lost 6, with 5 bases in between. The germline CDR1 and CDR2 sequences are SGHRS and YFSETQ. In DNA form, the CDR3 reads TGCGCCAGCAGCTTTGGGTCCGGGGAGCTGTTTTTT. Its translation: CASSFGSGELFF.

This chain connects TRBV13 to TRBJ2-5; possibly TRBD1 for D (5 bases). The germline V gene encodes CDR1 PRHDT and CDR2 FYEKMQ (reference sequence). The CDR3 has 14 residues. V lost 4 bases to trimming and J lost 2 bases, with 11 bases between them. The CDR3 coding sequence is TGTGCCAGCAGCTCTGGACATCCACAAGAGACCCAGTACTTC. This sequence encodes CASSSGHPQETQYF.

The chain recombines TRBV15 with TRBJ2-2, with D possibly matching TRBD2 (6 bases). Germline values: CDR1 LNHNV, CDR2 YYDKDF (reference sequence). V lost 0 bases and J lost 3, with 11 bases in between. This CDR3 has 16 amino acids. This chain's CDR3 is CATSRDGREDTGELFF. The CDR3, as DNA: TGTGCCACCAGCAGAGATGGCAGGGAGGACACCGGGGAGCTGTTTTTT.

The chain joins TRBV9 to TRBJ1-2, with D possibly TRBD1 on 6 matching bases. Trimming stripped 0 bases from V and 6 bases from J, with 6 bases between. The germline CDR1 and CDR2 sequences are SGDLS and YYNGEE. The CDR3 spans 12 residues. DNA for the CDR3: TGTGCCAGCAGCGTAGCAGGGGATGGCTACACCTTC. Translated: CASSVAGDGYTF. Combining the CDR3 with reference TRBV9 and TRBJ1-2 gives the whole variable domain DSGVTQTPKHLITATGQRVTLRCSPRSGDLSVYWYQQSLDQGLQFLIQYYNGEERAKGNILERFSAQQFPDLHSELNLSSLELGDSALYFCASSVAGDGYTFGSGTRLTVV.

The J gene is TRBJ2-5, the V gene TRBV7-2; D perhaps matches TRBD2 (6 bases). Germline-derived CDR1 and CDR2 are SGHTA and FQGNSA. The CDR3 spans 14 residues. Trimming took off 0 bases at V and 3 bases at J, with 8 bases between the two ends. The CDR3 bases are TGTGCCAGCAGCTTAGCTGGAGGGGAAGAGACCCAGTACTTC. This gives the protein CASSLAGGEETQYF.

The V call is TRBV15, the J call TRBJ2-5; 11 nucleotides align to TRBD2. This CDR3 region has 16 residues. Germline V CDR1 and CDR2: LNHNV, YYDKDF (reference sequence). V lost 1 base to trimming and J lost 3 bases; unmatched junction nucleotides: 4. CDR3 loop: CATSRATTSGKETQYF. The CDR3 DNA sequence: TGTGCCACCAGCAGAGCCACGACTAGCGGGAAAGAGACCCAGTACTTC.

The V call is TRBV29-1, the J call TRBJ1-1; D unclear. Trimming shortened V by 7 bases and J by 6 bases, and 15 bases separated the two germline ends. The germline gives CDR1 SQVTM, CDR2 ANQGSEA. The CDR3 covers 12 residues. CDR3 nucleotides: TGCAGCGCTGGGTCGATCCCGGCTGAAGCTTTCTTT. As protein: CSAGSIPAEAFF.

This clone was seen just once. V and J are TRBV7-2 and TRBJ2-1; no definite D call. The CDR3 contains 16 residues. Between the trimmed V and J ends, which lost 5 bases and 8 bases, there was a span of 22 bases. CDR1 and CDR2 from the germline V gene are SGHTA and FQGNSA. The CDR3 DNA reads TGTGCCAGCAGCCCCGGCTGGGAAGCCCTTAACCATGAGCAGTTCTTC. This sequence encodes CASSPGWEALNHEQFF.

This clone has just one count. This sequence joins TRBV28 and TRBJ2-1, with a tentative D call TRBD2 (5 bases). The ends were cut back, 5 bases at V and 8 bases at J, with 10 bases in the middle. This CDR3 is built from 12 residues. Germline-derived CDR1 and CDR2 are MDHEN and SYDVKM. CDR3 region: CASSRDLYEQFF. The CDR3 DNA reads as TGTGCCAGCAGTCGGGATCTCTATGAGCAGTTCTTC. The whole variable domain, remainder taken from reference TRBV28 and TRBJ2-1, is DVKVTQSSRYLVKRTGEKVFLECVQDMDHENMFWYRQDPGLGLRLIYFSYDVKMKEKGDIPEGYSVSREKKERFSLILESASTNQTSMYLCASSRDLYEQFFGPGTRLTVL.